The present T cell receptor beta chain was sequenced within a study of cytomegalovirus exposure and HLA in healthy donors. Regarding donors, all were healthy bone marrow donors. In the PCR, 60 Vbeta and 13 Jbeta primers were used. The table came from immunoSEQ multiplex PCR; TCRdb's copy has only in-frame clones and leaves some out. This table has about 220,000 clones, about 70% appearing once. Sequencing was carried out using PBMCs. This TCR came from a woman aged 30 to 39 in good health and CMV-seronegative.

CDR3 amino acids: CASSLGGVAGQYYEQFF. CDR3 nucleotide sequence: TGTGCCAGCAGCTTAGGGGGGGTAGCGGGCCAGTATTATGAGCAGTTCTTC. This chain uses TRBV11-3 with TRBJ2-1; 7 bases fit TRBD2. Germline CDR1 and CDR2: SGHNT and YENEEA. V gave up 1 base and J gave up 8 bases; unmatched junction bases: 14. The CDR3 consists of 17 residues.